This T cell receptor beta chain appears in the sequencing data of a study of blood T cells in healthy people across ages. This clonotype was counted only a few times. For the second PCR, which ran for 7 to 11 cycles, a sample-barcoded 5' primer and a J-beta primer mix were used. MiXCR, applied by TCRdb to the 5' RACE reads, yields one record per CDR3 protein. The sample holds more than 900,000 distinct CDR3 sequences, almost 25% seen once. V was pared by 0 bases and J by 6 bases, with 12 bases between. The germline gives CDR1 SGHRS, CDR2 YFSETQ. The CDR3 is 14 residues long. This sample also appeared in a second study, on T cells of mothers and their children. Per that study: cDNA synthesis used all extracted RNA, approximately 1.5 ug per 15 ul.

The source is a girl aged 2-10 years in good health. Sequencing input: blood. The gene calls are TRBV5-1 and TRBJ1-1; D is undetermined. The chain's CDR3 is CASSLEQLAAEAFF. The CDR3 DNA reads as TGCGCCAGCAGCTTGGAACAGTTGGCCGCTGAAGCTTTCTTT.